This entry lists 23 T cell receptor beta chains sequenced from one sample in a study of identical twins. TCRdb re-analysed the 5' RACE reads in MiXCR, keeping a single row per CDR3 protein. The sample records under 400,000 distinct CDR3 sequences, about 9% being singletons. Material for sequencing was naive T cells sorted from blood. Receptor source: a woman in her fifties or sixties in good health.

The sample holds a few counts of this clonotype. The chain combines TRBV20-1 with TRBJ2-3; D is possibly TRBD2 (5 bases). The CDR3 runs to 11 residues. Looked up from germline, CDR1 is DFQATT and CDR2 is SNEGSKA (reference sequence). V was cut by 8 bases and J by 6 bases, with 12 bases left in between. The CDR3 region has the DNA TGCAGTCCGAGGGTTGTGGATACGCAGTATTTT. It is translated as CSPRVVDTQYF.

This clonotype turned up a few times. The chain has TRBV3-1 and TRBJ2-1; the match to TRBD2 covers 11 bases. V shed 0 bases and J 7 bases; nucleotides not matched to a gene: 2. CDR1 is LGHDT, CDR2 YNNKEL, per germline (reference sequence). This CDR3 region has 15 residues. DNA for the CDR3: TGTGCCAGCAGCCAAGATCGACTAGCGGGAAATGAGCAGTTCTTC. Protein: CASSQDRLAGNEQFF.

This clonotype occurred many times. The gene calls are TRBV27 and TRBJ1-2; D is unresolved. This CDR3 region has 14 residues. Germline V gene data show CDR1 as MNHEY and CDR2 as SMNVEV (reference sequence). V lost 5 bases to trimming and J lost 8 bases, with 18 bases between them. CDR3 DNA sequence: TGTGCCAGCAGTCCTAGTTGGGCCCCAGAAGGCTACACCTTC. As protein: CASSPSWAPEGYTF.

Ten or more counts support this clonotype. The chain recombines TRBV20-1 with TRBJ2-1; a weak D match, TRBD1 (5 bases). The CDR3 consists of 13 residues. The germline V gene encodes CDR1 DFQATT and CDR2 SNEGSKA (reference sequence). The germline V and J ends were trimmed by 6 bases and 5 bases, with 14 bases remaining between them. This CDR3 reads CSAWGREHNEQFF. In DNA, the CDR3 is TGCAGTGCCTGGGGCAGGGAACACAATGAGCAGTTCTTC.

This rearrangement joins TRBV5-5 to TRBJ2-4, with 8 bases identical to TRBD1. This CDR3 is 15 amino acids long. CDR1 and CDR2 from the germline V gene are SGHKS and YYEKEE (reference sequence). With V trimmed by 6 bases and J by 6 bases, 11 bases remained unmatched. CDR3 coding DNA: TGTGCCAGCATCCAGGGGGCCCGGGTCCGAAACATTCAGTACTTC. Translation gives CASIQGARVRNIQYF.

This rearrangement joins TRBV7-9 to TRBJ2-3; 8 bases match TRBD1. V lost 1 base to trimming and J lost 6 bases; unmatched junction nucleotides: 6. CDR1 is SEHNR and CDR2 is FQNEAQ in the germline V gene (reference sequence). The CDR3 sequence is 15 residues long. CDR3 amino acids: CASSLVAGGADTQYF. DNA for the CDR3: TGTGCCAGCAGCTTAGTAGCAGGGGGCGCGGATACGCAGTATTTT.

This clonotype was observed a handful of times. The chain carries TRBV7-6 and TRBJ2-3; the D gene is possibly TRBD2 (6 bases). This CDR3 region has 23 residues. The V end lost 1 base, the J end lost 0 bases, and 32 bases lay between the germline ends. The V gene's germline CDR1 is SGHVS and CDR2 FNYEAQ. The DNA for the CDR3 is TGTGCCAGCAGCTTAGGATCGGGGTTCGGCGGAAGTAGCGGACGGAAAAGCACAGATACGCAGTATTTT. It codes for CASSLGSGFGGSSGRKSTDTQYF.

This clonotype was counted between two and nine times. The rearrangement links TRBV20-1 to TRBJ1-1; no firm D call. V was pared by 3 bases and J by 2 bases, with 10 bases between. The CDR3 contains 13 residues. Germline V CDR1 and CDR2: DFQATT, SNEGSKA (reference sequence). CDR3 nucleotides: TGCAGTGCTAGGCCCGGAATTAACACTGAAGCTTTCTTT. Encoded protein: CSARPGINTEAFF.

The chain is built from TRBV15 and TRBJ1-2; TRBD1 aligns across 7 bases. This CDR3 region has 16 residues. Germline V gene data show CDR1 as LNHNV and CDR2 as YYDKDF (reference sequence). Trimming removed 5 bases from V and 1 base from J; junction bases left unmatched: 10. CDR3 DNA sequence: TGTGCCACCAGCCCCCAGGGGGGACAGCTTAACTATGGCTACACCTTC. Translating gives CATSPQGGQLNYGYTF.

The chain links TRBV5-1 to TRBJ2-1; weak D call: TRBD2 (6 bases). Per the germline V gene, CDR1 is SGHRS and CDR2 is YFSETQ. CDR3 size: 14 residues. The V end was cut by 2 bases, the J end by 6 bases, with 12 bases between. CDR3 sequence (DNA): TGCGCCAGCAGCTTAAGACTAGACCTCAATGAGCAGTTCTTC. It codes for CASSLRLDLNEQFF.

The chain combines TRBV3-1 with TRBJ2-4; 8 bases are a match to TRBD2. V trimming: 0 bases; J trimming: 0 bases; junction bases outside the gene matches: 10. The CDR3 contains 19 residues. Germline V gene data show CDR1 as LGHDT and CDR2 as YNNKEL (reference sequence). CDR3 loop: CASSQDWEASGLAKNIQYF. The DNA of the CDR3 is TGTGCCAGCAGCCAAGATTGGGAAGCTAGCGGGCTAGCCAAAAACATTCAGTACTTC.

This clonotype was counted between two and nine times. This chain joins TRBV24-1 and TRBJ2-1; D uncertain. V gave up 4 bases and J gave up 6 bases, with 6 bases separating them. The CDR3 runs 12 residues. Germline assignment: CDR1 KGHDR and CDR2 SFDVKD. The chain's CDR3 is CATSDPSNEQFF. DNA for the CDR3: TGTGCCACCAGTGACCCCAGCAATGAGCAGTTCTTC.

This clonotype showed up just a few times. The rearrangement links TRBV25-1 to TRBJ2-2; D uncertain. Trimming left V 7 bases short and J 8 bases short, with 11 bases between. CDR3 length equals 12 residues. Germline CDR1 reads MGHDK; CDR2 reads SYGVNS. The CDR3 region is CASNTVPGELFF. The CDR3 region has the DNA TGTGCCAGCAATACGGTTCCGGGGGAGCTGTTTTTT.

V usage is TRBV20-1 and J usage is TRBJ2-1; the match to TRBD2 covers 9 bases. The CDR3 sequence is 16 residues long. Germline V gene data show CDR1 as DFQATT and CDR2 as SNEGSKA (reference sequence). Trimming removed 1 base from V and 7 bases from J; junction bases left unmatched: 11. CDR3 in DNA: TGCAGTGCTAGAGCGGACGCCGGCGGGAGGGGAAATGAGCAGTTCTTC. Protein sequence: CSARADAGGRGNEQFF.

This clonotype showed up many times. The CDR3 sequence: CASSLEATTRDEKLFF. As DNA, the CDR3 is TGTGCCAGCAGCTTGGAAGCAACAACTCGGGATGAAAAACTGTTTTTT. This rearrangement joins TRBV7-6 to TRBJ1-4; D not certain. This CDR3 has 16 amino acids. V was shortened by 3 bases and J by 6 bases, with 17 bases between the two germline ends. The germline V gene has CDR1 SGHVS and CDR2 FNYEAQ.

The chain recombines TRBV12-3 or TRBV12-4 with TRBJ1-5, with D maybe TRBD1 (5 bases). The CDR3 spans 14 residues. V lost 0 bases and J lost 2, with 5 bases in between. As DNA, the CDR3 is TGTGCCAGCAGTTTAGCGACAGGCAATCAGCCCCAGCATTTT. As protein: CASSLATGNQPQHF.

This clonotype showed up many times. This chain uses TRBV5-1 with TRBJ2-1; no reliable D call. The CDR3 has 11 amino acids. V lost 2 bases to trimming and J lost 6 bases, with 3 bases between them. Germline lookup yields CDR1 SGHRS and CDR2 YFSETQ. Here the CDR3 reads CASSFLNEQFF. In nucleotides, the CDR3 is TGCGCCAGCAGCTTTCTCAATGAGCAGTTCTTC.

The count of this clonotype is one. The CDR3 loop reads CATSDSSRSDTQYF. The CDR3 DNA sequence: TGTGCCACCAGTGATTCCTCCAGGTCAGATACGCAGTATTTT. The chain is built from TRBV24-1 and TRBJ2-3; no definite D call. CDR1 is KGHDR and CDR2 is SFDVKD in the germline V gene. Trimming stripped 2 bases from V and 4 bases from J, with 9 bases between. This CDR3 spans 14 amino acids.

This clonotype has only a few counts. This rearrangement joins TRBV12-3 or TRBV12-4 to TRBJ2-2; D possibly corresponds to TRBD2 (6 bases). Trimming removed 7 bases at V and 1 base at J, with 16 bases between. This CDR3 spans 16 amino acids. CDR3 sequence reads: CASTTLGGMNTGELFF. DNA of the CDR3: TGTGCCAGCACCACCCTGGGCGGGATGAACACCGGGGAGCTGTTTTTT.

The rearrangement joins TRBV11-2 to TRBJ2-1, with D possibly matching TRBD2 (5 bases). The CDR3 runs 14 residues. Germline loops: CDR1 SGHAT, CDR2 FQNNGV. Trimming shortened V by 1 base and J by 6 bases, and 10 bases separated the two germline ends. As DNA, the CDR3 is TGTGCCAGCAGCTTAGGGCTAGCACGCAATGAGCAGTTCTTC. Translating gives CASSLGLARNEQFF.

This chain links TRBV7-6 with TRBJ2-3, with 10 bases that match TRBD1. Germline V CDR1 and CDR2: SGHVS, FNYEAQ. The CDR3 spans 15 residues. Trimming took 7 bases from V and 6 from J; bases not matched to a gene: 10. The CDR3 region is CASTRNRDRGDTQYF. CDR3 DNA: TGTGCCAGCACCAGAAATCGGGACAGGGGTGATACGCAGTATTTT.

V usage is TRBV11-3 and J usage is TRBJ2-1; 12 bases agree with TRBD2. The V and J ends lost 6 bases and 6 bases, in that order; junction bases with no gene match: 6. Germline CDR1 SGHNT, CDR2 YENEEA. This CDR3 is built from 15 residues. This CDR3 is CASSGASGRANEQFF. In nucleotides, the CDR3 is TGTGCCAGCAGTGGGGCTAGCGGGAGGGCCAATGAGCAGTTCTTC.

In this sample, this clonotype turned up a few times. The chain links TRBV29-1 to TRBJ1-2, with D perhaps matching TRBD1 (6 bases). Trimming stripped 4 bases from V and 2 bases from J, with 14 bases between. Germline CDR1 SQVTM, CDR2 ANQGSEA. The CDR3 covers 14 residues. CDR3 loop: CSVVSPGDNYGYTF. In nucleotides, the CDR3 is TGCAGCGTTGTTAGTCCAGGGGACAACTATGGCTACACCTTC.